This entry lists 9 T cell receptor beta chains sequenced from one sample in a study of blood T cell repertoires in COVID-19. Sequenced by immunoSEQ multiplex PCR; TCRdb stores in-frame clones only, minus some. Of about 140,000 clones in the sample, 60% to 80% are singletons; the top ten hold approximately 9%. Sequencing was carried out using peripheral blood. Receptor source: a woman aged 45-65 years with active or convalescent COVID-19.

This clone is a singleton in its sample. The junction differs from germline at one of its ends, possibly a read error. The chain has TRBV12-3 or TRBV12-4 and TRBJ1-5; D not resolved. The CDR3 length is 10 residues. The DNA of the CDR3 is TGCCTAGCGGCGGTAGGGTCCCAGCATTTT. This codes for CLAAVGSQHF.

The chain joins TRBV7-3 to TRBJ2-3, with a possible D match to TRBD2 (7 bases). Trimming removed 0 bases at V and 4 bases at J, with 11 bases between. CDR1 and CDR2 (germline): SGHTA, FQGTGA. CDR3 length: 15 residues. This chain's CDR3 is CASSLTGAGADTQYF. DNA of the CDR3: TGTGCCAGCAGCTTAACGGGGGCGGGAGCAGATACGCAGTATTTT.

J is TRBJ1-1 and V is TRBV9; D is perhaps TRBD1 (5 bases). Germline loops: CDR1 SGDLS, CDR2 YYNGEE. V was cut by 0 bases and J by 3 bases, with 12 bases left in between. The CDR3 has 15 residues. The CDR3 nucleotides are TGTGCCAGCAGCGTAGTTTCAGGGAAGGACACTGAAGCTTTCTTT. This gives the protein CASSVVSGKDTEAFF.

The rearrangement links TRBV2 to TRBJ1-6; TRBD1 might be the D (5 bases). V gave up 7 bases and J gave up 5 bases, with 12 bases separating them. The CDR3 runs to 14 residues. The V gene's germline CDR1 is SNHLY and CDR2 FYNNEI. The CDR3 loop reads CASKRGSDNSPLHF. As DNA, the CDR3 is TGTGCCAGCAAACGGGGGTCCGATAATTCACCCCTCCACTTT.

This clone has just a few counts. The chain uses TRBV18 and TRBJ2-7; possible D gene TRBD1, 6 bases. The CDR3 has 13 residues. Trimming took off 3 bases at V and 2 bases at J, with 8 bases between the two ends. In germline, CDR1 is KGHSH, CDR2 LQKENI. This CDR3 reads CASSPRQAYEQYF. The CDR3 DNA sequence: TGTGCCAGCTCACCTCGACAGGCCTACGAGCAGTACTTC.

This clone was detected once. V is TRBV2 and J is TRBJ2-5, with 12 positions matching TRBD1. Germline values: CDR1 SNHLY, CDR2 FYNNEI. The CDR3 loop spans 16 amino acids. Unmatched junction bases numbered 7, after V lost 4 bases and J lost 4 bases. DNA of the CDR3: TGTGCCAGCAGTGGTTGGGGACAGGGGGCTCGAGAGACCCAGTACTTC. Encoded protein: CASSGWGQGARETQYF.

The gene calls are TRBV3-1 (or the pseudogene TRBV3-2) and TRBJ2-2; possible D gene TRBD2, 7 bases. V was trimmed by 1 base and J by 7 bases, leaving 22 bases between them. There are 18 residues in the CDR3. Germline V CDR1 and CDR2: LGHDT, YNNKEL (reference sequence). CDR3 protein: CASSQVLRGPLLNGELFF. The CDR3, as DNA: TGTGCCAGCAGCCAAGTTTTGCGGGGGCCTCTCCTCAACGGGGAGCTGTTTTTT.

The chain joins TRBV5-1 to TRBJ2-5, with D perhaps TRBD1 (6 bases). CDR3 length equals 13 residues. Trimming left V 4 bases short and J 7 bases short, with 14 bases between. CDR1 and CDR2 (germline): SGHRS, YFSETQ. CDR3 protein: CASSPTGEGTQYF. The CDR3 nucleotides read TGCGCCAGCAGCCCGACAGGTGAGGGGACCCAGTACTTC.

The V call is TRBV7-2, the J call TRBJ2-5; 10 nucleotides line up with TRBD1. V was pared by 5 bases and J by 5 bases, with 14 bases of the junction left unmatched. Germline CDR1 is SGHTA and CDR2 is FQGNSA. This CDR3 has 17 residues. CDR3 amino acids: CASSLTGQGIGGETQYF. For the CDR3, the DNA is TGTGCCAGCAGCCTAACGGGACAGGGGATAGGGGGGGAGACCCAGTACTTC.